This entry lists 14 T cell receptor beta chains sequenced from one sample in a study of cytomegalovirus exposure and HLA in healthy donors. The primer mix had 60 Vbeta and 13 Jbeta primers. Sequenced by immunoSEQ multiplex PCR; TCRdb stores in-frame clones only, minus some. The data show some 87,000 clones, roughly 84% seen once. Sequencing was done on a sample of PBMCs. These receptors were obtained from a man in his thirties or forties in good health and CMV-seronegative.

The rearrangement joins TRBV5-1 to TRBJ1-1, with D perhaps TRBD1 (6 bases). Deletions cut 5 bases from V and 1 base from J, with 6 bases between. The CDR3 has 12 residues. The germline gives CDR1 SGHRS, CDR2 YFSETQ. The CDR3 nucleotides read TGCGCCAGCAGGACAGGGAACACTGAAGCTTTCTTT. It yields the protein CASRTGNTEAFF.

V is TRBV10-1 and J is TRBJ2-7; 8 bases agree with TRBD1. V trimming: 3 bases; J trimming: 3 bases; junction bases outside the gene matches: 4. This CDR3 comprises 14 residues. Germline V gene sequence: CDR1 WNHNN, CDR2 SYGVQD (reference sequence). The CDR3 region has the DNA TGCGCCAGCAGTGACAGGGGGCTCCTCTACGAGCAGTACTTC. Translated: CASSDRGLLYEQYF.

The DNA of the CDR3 is TGTGCCAGCAGCTCGGAGCCGGGACACCACACAGATACGCAGTATTTT. Its translation: CASSSEPGHHTDTQYF. The chain links TRBV7-2 to TRBJ2-3; D possibly corresponds to TRBD1 (6 bases). Trimming took 4 bases from V and 2 from J, leaving 16 bases between them. CDR1 is SGHTA and CDR2 is FQGNSA in the germline V gene. CDR3 length: 16 amino acids. The whole variable domain, remainder taken from reference TRBV7-2 and TRBJ2-3, is GAGVSQSPSNKVTEKGKDVELRCDPISGHTALYWYRQSLGQGLEFLIYFQGNSAPDKSGLPSDRFSAERTGGSVSTLTIQRTQQEDSAVYLCASSSEPGHHTDTQYFGPGTRLTVL.

The chain combines TRBV18 with TRBJ1-1; 7 nucleotides align to TRBD1. Germline CDR1 and CDR2: KGHSH and LQKENI. Germline trimming cut 6 bases from V and 1 base from J; bases unmatched to any gene: 5. The CDR3 is 14 residues long. CDR3 residues: CASSTNRGNTEAFF. For the CDR3, the DNA is TGTGCCAGCTCGACAAACAGGGGGAACACTGAAGCTTTCTTT.

V and J are TRBV15 and TRBJ2-7; 10 nucleotides match TRBD1. V trimming: 4 bases; J trimming: 3 bases; junction bases outside the gene matches: 9. Germline CDR1 and CDR2: LNHNV and YYDKDF (reference sequence). The CDR3 consists of 16 residues. The CDR3 region has the DNA TGTGCCACCAGCATACGAACCGGGACAGGGGTCTACGAGCAGTACTTC. Translated, it gives CATSIRTGTGVYEQYF.

CDR3 coding DNA: TGCGCCAGCAGCTTACAACAGGGGGCTGTCTATGGCTACACCTTC. Translation gives CASSLQQGAVYGYTF. The chain carries TRBV5-1 and TRBJ1-2; TRBD1 matches 9 bases. Germline trimming cut 2 bases from V and 4 bases from J; bases unmatched to any gene: 6. The germline V gene encodes CDR1 SGHRS and CDR2 YFSETQ. This CDR3 region has 15 residues.

The chain couples TRBV19 to TRBJ1-2; D perhaps matches TRBD1 (5 bases). This CDR3 region has 15 residues. V lost 1 base, J lost 8 bases, and 17 bases lay in between. Germline loops: CDR1 LNHDA, CDR2 SQIVND (reference sequence). The CDR3 nucleotides are TGTGCCAGTAGTATAGTAGATACTGCAGGGCGCGGCTACACCTTC. Protein sequence: CASSIVDTAGRGYTF.

The chain uses TRBV30 and TRBJ1-5; the match to TRBD1 covers 8 bases. The trim removed 0 bases at V and 6 bases at J, leaving 13 bases unmatched. Germline CDR1 GTSNPN, CDR2 SVGIG (reference sequence). The CDR3 totals 17 residues. Here the CDR3 DNA reads TGTGCCTGGAGTGTACTGTTATGGACAGGGACATCTCAGCCCCAGCATTTT. Translating it yields CAWSVLLWTGTSQPQHF.

The chain uses TRBV7-3 and TRBJ1-1; D ambiguous. CDR1 is SGHTA, CDR2 FQGTGA, per germline. The CDR3 loop spans 13 amino acids. Trimming removed 2 bases at V and 3 bases at J, with 7 bases between. The CDR3 DNA follows: TGTGCCAGCAGCTTACGGGGTGACACTGAAGCTTTCTTT. Translation: CASSLRGDTEAFF.

This sequence joins TRBV18 and TRBJ2-7; TRBD1 matches at 10 bases. Germline values: CDR1 KGHSH, CDR2 LQKENI. The CDR3 is 12 amino acids. J gave up 5 bases and V 5 bases, and 0 bases lay outside the gene matches. The CDR3 here is CASSGTGDEQYF. As DNA, the CDR3 is TGTGCCAGCTCAGGGACAGGGGACGAGCAGTACTTC. The entire variable domain, with the rest obtained from reference TRBV18 and TRBJ2-7, is as follows: NAGVMQNPRHLVRRRGQEARLRCSPMKGHSHVYWYRQLPEEGLKFMVYLQKENIIDESGMPKERFSAEFPKEGPSILRIQQVVRGDSAAYFCASSGTGDEQYFGPGTRLTVT.

This chain joins TRBV5-5 and TRBJ2-4; TRBD1 agrees at 8 bases. Germline CDR1 is SGHKS and CDR2 is YYEKEE (reference sequence). The ends lost 6 bases at V and 0 bases at J; junction bases unmatched: 17. The CDR3 is 19 residues long. Here the CDR3 DNA reads TGTGCCAGCAACCTTGAAGACAGGGGCCGGGTCGTAGCCAAAAACATTCAGTACTTC. Residues: CASNLEDRGRVVAKNIQYF.

The chain combines TRBV30 with TRBJ1-4, with 7 positions matching TRBD1. CDR3 length: 13 amino acids. With V trimmed by 4 bases and J by 4 bases, 3 bases remained unmatched. CDR1 and CDR2 (germline): GTSNPN, SVGIG (reference sequence). The CDR3 DNA follows: TGTGCCTGGACGGGACAGCTTAATGAAAAACTGTTTTTT. As protein: CAWTGQLNEKLFF.

The V gene is TRBV7-9, the J gene TRBJ2-7; the match to TRBD1 covers 8 bases. CDR1 SEHNR and CDR2 FQNEAQ come from the germline V gene (reference sequence). The CDR3 loop spans 17 amino acids. V dropped 3 bases and J dropped 0; count of bases not matched to a gene: 10. CDR3 region: CASSLWDRSPSSYEQYF. The CDR3 DNA follows: TGTGCCAGCAGCTTGTGGGACAGGTCGCCAAGCTCCTACGAGCAGTACTTC.

The chain joins TRBV2 to TRBJ2-7, with 7 nucleotides matching TRBD1. The CDR3 spans 14 residues. Germline assignment: CDR1 SNHLY and CDR2 FYNNEI. The J segment lost 3 bases and the V segment lost 4 bases, leaving 6 bases of the junction unmatched. This CDR3 is CASSGDRDSYEQYF. The CDR3 DNA reads as TGTGCCAGCAGTGGGGACCGGGACAGCTACGAGCAGTACTTC.